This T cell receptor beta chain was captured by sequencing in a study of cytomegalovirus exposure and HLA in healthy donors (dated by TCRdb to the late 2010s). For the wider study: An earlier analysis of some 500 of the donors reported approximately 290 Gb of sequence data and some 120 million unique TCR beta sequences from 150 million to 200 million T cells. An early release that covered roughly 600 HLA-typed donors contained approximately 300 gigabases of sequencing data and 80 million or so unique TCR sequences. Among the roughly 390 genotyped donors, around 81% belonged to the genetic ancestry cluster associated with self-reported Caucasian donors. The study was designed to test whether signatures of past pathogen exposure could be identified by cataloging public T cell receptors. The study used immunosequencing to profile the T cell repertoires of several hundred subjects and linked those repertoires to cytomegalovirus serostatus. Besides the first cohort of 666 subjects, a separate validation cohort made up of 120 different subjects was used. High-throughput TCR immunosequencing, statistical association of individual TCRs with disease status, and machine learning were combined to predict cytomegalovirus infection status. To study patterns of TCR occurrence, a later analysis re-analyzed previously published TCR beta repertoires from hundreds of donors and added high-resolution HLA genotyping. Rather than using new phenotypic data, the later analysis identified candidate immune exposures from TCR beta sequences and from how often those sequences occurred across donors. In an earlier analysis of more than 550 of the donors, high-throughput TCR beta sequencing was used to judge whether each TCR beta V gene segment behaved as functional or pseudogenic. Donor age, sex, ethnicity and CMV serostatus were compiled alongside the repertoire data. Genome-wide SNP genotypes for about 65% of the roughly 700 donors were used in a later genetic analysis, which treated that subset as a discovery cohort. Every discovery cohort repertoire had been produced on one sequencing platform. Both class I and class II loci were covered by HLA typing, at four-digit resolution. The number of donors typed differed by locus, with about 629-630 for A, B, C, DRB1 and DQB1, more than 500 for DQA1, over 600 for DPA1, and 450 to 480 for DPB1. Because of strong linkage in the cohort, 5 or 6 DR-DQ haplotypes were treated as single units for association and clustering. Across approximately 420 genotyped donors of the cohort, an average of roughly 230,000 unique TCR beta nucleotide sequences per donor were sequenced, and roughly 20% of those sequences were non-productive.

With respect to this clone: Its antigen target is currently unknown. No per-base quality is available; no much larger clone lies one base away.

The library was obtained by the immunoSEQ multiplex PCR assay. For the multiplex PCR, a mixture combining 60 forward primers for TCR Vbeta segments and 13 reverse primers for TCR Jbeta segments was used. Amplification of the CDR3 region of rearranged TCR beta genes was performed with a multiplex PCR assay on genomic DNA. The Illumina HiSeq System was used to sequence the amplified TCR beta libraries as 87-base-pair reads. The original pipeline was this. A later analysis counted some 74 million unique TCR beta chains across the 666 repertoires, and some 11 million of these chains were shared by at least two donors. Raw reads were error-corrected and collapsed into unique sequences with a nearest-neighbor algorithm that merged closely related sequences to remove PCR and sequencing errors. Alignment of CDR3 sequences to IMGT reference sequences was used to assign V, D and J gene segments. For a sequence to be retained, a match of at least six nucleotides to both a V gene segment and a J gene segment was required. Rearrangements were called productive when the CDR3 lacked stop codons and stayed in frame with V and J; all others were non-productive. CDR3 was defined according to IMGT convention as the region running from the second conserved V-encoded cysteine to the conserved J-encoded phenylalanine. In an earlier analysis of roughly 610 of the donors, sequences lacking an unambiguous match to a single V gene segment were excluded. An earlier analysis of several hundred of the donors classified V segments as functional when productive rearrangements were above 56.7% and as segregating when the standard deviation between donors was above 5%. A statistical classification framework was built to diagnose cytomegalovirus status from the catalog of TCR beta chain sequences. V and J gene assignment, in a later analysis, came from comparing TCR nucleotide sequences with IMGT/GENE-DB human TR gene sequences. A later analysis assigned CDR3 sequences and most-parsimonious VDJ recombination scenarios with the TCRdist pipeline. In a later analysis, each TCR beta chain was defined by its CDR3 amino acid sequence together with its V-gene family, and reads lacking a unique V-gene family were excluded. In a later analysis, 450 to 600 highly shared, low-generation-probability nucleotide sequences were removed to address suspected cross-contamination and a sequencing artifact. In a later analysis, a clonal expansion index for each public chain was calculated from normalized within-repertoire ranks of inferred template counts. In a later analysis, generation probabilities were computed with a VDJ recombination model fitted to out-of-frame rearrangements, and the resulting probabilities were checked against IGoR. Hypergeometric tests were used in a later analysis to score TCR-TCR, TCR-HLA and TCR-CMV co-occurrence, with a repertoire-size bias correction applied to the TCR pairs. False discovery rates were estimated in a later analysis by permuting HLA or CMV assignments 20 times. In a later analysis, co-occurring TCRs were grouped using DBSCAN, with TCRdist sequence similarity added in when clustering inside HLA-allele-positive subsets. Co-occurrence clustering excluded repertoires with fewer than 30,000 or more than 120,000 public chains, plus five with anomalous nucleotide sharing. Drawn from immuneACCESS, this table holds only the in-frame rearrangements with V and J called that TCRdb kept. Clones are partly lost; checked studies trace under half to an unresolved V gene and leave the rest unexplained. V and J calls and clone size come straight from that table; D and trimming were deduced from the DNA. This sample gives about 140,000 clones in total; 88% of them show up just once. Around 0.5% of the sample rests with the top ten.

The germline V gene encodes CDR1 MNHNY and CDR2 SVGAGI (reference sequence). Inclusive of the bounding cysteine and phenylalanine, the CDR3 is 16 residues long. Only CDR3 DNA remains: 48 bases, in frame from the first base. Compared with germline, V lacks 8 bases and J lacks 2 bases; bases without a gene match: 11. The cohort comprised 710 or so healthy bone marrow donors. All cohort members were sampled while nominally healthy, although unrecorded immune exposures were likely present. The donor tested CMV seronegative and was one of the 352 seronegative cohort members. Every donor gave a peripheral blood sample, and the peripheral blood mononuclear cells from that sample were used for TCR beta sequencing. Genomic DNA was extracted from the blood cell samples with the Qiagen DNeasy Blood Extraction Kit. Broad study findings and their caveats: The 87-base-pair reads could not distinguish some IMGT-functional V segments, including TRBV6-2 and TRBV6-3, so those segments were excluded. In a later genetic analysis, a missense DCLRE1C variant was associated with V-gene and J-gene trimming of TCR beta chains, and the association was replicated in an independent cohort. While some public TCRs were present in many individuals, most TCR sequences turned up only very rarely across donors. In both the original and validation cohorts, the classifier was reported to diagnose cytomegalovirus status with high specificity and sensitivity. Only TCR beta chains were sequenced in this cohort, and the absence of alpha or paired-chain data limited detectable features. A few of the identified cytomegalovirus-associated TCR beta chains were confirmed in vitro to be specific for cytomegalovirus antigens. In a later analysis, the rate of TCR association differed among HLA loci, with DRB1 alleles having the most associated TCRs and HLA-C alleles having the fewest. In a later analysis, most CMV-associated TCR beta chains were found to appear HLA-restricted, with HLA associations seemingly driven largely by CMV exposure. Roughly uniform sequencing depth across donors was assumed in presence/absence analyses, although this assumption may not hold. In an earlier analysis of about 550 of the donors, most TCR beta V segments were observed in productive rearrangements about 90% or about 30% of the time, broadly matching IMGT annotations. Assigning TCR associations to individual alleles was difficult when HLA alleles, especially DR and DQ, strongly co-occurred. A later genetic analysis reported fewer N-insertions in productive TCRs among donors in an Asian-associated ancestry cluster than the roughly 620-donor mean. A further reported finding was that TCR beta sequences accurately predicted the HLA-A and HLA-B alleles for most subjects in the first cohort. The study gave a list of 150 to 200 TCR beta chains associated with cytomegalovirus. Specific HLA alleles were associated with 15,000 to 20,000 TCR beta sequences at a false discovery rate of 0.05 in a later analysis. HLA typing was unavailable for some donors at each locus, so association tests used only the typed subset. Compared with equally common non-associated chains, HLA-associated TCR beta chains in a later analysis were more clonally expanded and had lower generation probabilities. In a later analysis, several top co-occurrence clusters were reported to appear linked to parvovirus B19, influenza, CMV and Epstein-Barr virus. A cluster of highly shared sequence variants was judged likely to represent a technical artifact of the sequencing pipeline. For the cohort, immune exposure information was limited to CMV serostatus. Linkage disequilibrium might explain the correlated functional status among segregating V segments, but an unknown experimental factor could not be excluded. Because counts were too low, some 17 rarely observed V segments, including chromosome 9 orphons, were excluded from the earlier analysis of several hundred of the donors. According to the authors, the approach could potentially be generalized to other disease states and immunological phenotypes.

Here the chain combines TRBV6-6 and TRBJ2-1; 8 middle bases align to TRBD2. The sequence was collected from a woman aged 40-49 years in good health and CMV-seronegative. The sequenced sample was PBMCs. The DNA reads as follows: TGTGCCAGCTCGGGAGGGCGGGCCAACACCTACAATGAGCAGTTCTTC. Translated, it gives CASSGGRANTYNEQFF.